Described below is a single T cell receptor beta chain sequence and its context. Its target is not known. CDR1 is SGHAT and CDR2 is FQDESV in the germline V gene (reference sequence). This CDR3 is 18 amino acids long. Deletions cut 5 bases from V and 2 bases from J, with 22 bases between. Unique molecular identifiers were used to barcode this TCRbeta library. TCRdb ran MiXCR on the PCR reads and lists one entry per CDR3 protein. This sample has 580,000 or so distinct CDR3 sequences, with more than 20% found just once. The data were obtained in a study of T-cell reconstitution after alpha-beta-depleted transplantation in children. Regarding the study as a whole: It was reported that alpha-beta T cells came from several hundred expanded graft clones (about two months after transplant).

The chain links TRBV11-1 to TRBJ2-4; D is tentatively TRBD1 or TRBD2 (7 bases each). The clonotype was recovered from a boy under two years old who had a stem cell transplant for acute myeloid leukemia, so the T cells may come from the graft donor. The input for sequencing was PBMCs, mostly from graft donor cells, taken 360 days after TCRalphabeta/CD19-depleted stem cell transplant. The CDR3 sequence is CASSPLLRGTTTKNIQYF. In nucleotides, the CDR3 is TGTGCCAGCAGCCCGCTCCTCAGGGGGACTACTACCAAAAACATTCAGTACTTC.